These T cell receptor beta chains were read from a single sample in a study of vaccination effects on CD4 cells after COVID-19. These receptors lack a known antigen. Here immunoSEQ multiplex PCR was the method, and the copy in TCRdb shows in-frame clones only, minus some. The sample records 50,000 or so clones, roughly 80% being singletons. Here the sequenced sample was CD4+ T cells from PBMCs cultured with HCoV-229E spike peptides, taken before COVID-19 vaccination. The receptor source for this set is a human donor who received a COVID-19 vaccine. The CDR3 runs from the conserved cysteine through the conserved F or W. Each record gives: CDR3 protein, CDR3 DNA, D gene, V gene, clone size, J gene. D genes are given only for firm matches. The listing skips clone size in some rows; elsewhere it reads once, few, many or a size class.

CASSLGSQETQYF,TGTGCCAGCAGCTTGGGCAGCCAAGAGACCCAGTACTTC,.,TRBV5-5,few,TRBJ2-5
CASSKDLVGGELFF,TGTGCCAGCAGCAAGGATCTAGTAGGCGGGGAGCTGTTTTTT,.,TRBV6-6,.,TRBJ2-2
CASSSDRGETQYF,TGTGCCAGCAGCTCTGACAGGGGAGAGACCCAGTACTTC,TRBD1,TRBV7-2,.,TRBJ2-5
CASSLADSATNEKLFF,TGTGCCAGCTCACTCGCCGACAGTGCAACTAATGAAAAACTGTTTTTT,.,TRBV18,.,TRBJ1-4
CASSVRLADNEQFF,TGTGCCAGCAGCGTTCGGCTAGCGGATAATGAGCAGTTCTTC,TRBD2,TRBV9,.,TRBJ2-1
CATSVRGASYNEQFF,TGTGCCACCAGTGTAAGGGGGGCGAGCTACAATGAGCAGTTCTTC,.,TRBV24-1,.,TRBJ2-1
CASSFAGTSGGGEQFF,TGTGCCAGCAGTTTCGCCGGGACTAGCGGGGGTGGAGAGCAGTTCTTC,TRBD2,TRBV6-5,.,TRBJ2-1
CASSGVRAHELRGYTF,TGTGCCAGCAGCGGGGTACGGGCCCACGAACTTCGGGGCTACACCTTC,.,TRBV5-6,.,TRBJ1-2
CASSLHGRQNSPLHF,TGTGCCAGCAGCTTACACGGCAGGCAGAATTCACCCCTCCACTTT,.,TRBV7-2,.,TRBJ1-6
CASSLRGTGVASQETQYF,TGTGCCAGCAGCTTACGGGGGACGGGGGTAGCGTCACAAGAGACCCAGTACTTC,.,TRBV7-6,few,TRBJ2-5
CSASGQEGSAEAFF,TGCAGTGCTAGTGGACAGGAGGGGAGTGCTGAAGCTTTCTTT,TRBD1,TRBV20-1,.,TRBJ1-1
CASSPINYSNQPQHF,TGTGCCAGCTCCCCCATTAATTATAGCAATCAGCCCCAGCATTTT,.,TRBV18,.,TRBJ1-5
CASSALLTPSDYTF,TGTGCCAGCAGCGCCCTGTTGACTCCCTCTGACTACACCTTC,.,TRBV9,.,TRBJ1-2